This T cell receptor (beta chain) is from a study of CD8+CD57+ T cells in acquired aplastic anemia. Germline-derived CDR1 and CDR2 are SNHLY and FYNNEI. The CDR3 totals 14 residues. Deletions cut 6 bases from V and 4 bases from J, with 13 bases between. There are a few counts of this clonotype. Its antigen is unidentified. Template material for TCR beta VDJ and CDR3 profiling consisted of genomic DNA. TCRdb fed the reads into MiXCR, producing one record per CDR3 protein. The sample comprises hundreds of thousands of distinct CDR3 sequences, around 33% of which are singletons, and about 0.8% rests with the top ten. An expansion of CD8+CD57+ cells by flow cytometry had been shown in patients chosen for sequencing. All patients had severe acquired aplastic anemia. Untreated patients provided the blood samples, with no therapy given before sampling. Study-wide results and caveats: Both patients and controls carried the same twenty-nine CD8+ CDR3 sequences.

The TCR originated in a human donor with aplastic anemia. V and J are TRBV2 and TRBJ1-3; possibly TRBD1 for D (5 bases). Sequencing was carried out using sorted CD4+, CD8+, or CD8+CD57+ T cells (not recorded which) from PBMCs. The CDR3 region is CASSGGLAGNTIYF. CDR3 DNA sequence: TGTGCCAGCAGCGGGGGACTAGCGGGAAACACCATATATTTT.